The 28 T cell receptor beta chains listed next were all sequenced from one sample in a study of Graves' ophthalmopathy and Graves' hyperthyroidism. Amplifying from RNA transcripts, the study obtained TCR beta CDR3 regions. The workflow started with a first-round RT-PCR run with HTBI primers and then moved on to a second-round multiplex PCR. TCRdb re-analysed the multiplex PCR reads in MiXCR, keeping a single row per CDR3 protein. The sample lists roughly 500,000 distinct CDR3 sequences, around an eighth occurring once. Input material: blood. These receptors came from a woman aged 30 to 39 with Graves' ophthalmopathy.

The V and J genes are TRBV7-8 and TRBJ2-7; possible D gene TRBD1, 5 bases. The germline V and J ends were trimmed by 5 bases and 5 bases, with 19 bases remaining between them. The germline V gene has CDR1 SGHVS and CDR2 FQNEAQ. The CDR3 spans 15 residues. Written as DNA, the CDR3 is TGTGCCAGCAGCCCCCTCGGACACCCCGTGGACGAGCAGTACTTC. Translation: CASSPLGHPVDEQYF.

This clonotype appeared many times. V usage is TRBV20-1 and J usage is TRBJ2-7; 9 nucleotides align to TRBD2. Germline V gene lookup returns CDR1 DFQATT and CDR2 SNEGSKA (reference sequence). The J segment lost 5 bases and the V segment lost 3 bases, leaving 8 bases of the junction unmatched. The CDR3 totals 14 residues. This CDR3 is CSASLTSGSHEQYF. The CDR3 bases are TGCAGTGCTAGCCTCACTAGCGGGTCCCACGAGCAGTACTTC.

Written as DNA, the CDR3 is TGCGCCAGCAGCTTGGCCCTACAGAACACTGAAGCTTTCTTT. Its protein is CASSLALQNTEAFF. The chain joins TRBV5-1 to TRBJ1-1; unclear D gene. Germline CDR1 SGHRS, CDR2 YFSETQ. CDR3 size: 14 residues. Between the trimmed V and J ends, which lost 0 bases and 1 base, there was a span of 7 bases.

The sample holds many counts of this clonotype. The chain combines TRBV6-2 or TRBV6-3 with TRBJ2-7, with 8 bases matching TRBD1. CDR1 and CDR2 (germline): MNHEY, SVGEGT. V dropped 4 bases and J dropped 4; count of bases not matched to a gene: 9. The CDR3 runs 15 residues. The CDR3, as DNA: TGTGCCAGCAGTTCGGTCTCAGGGGGCGTATACGAGCAGTACTTC. It translates to CASSSVSGGVYEQYF.

At least ten counts were recorded for this clonotype. The CDR3 coding sequence is TGTGCCAGCAGTCACACGACCGCGGGGTACGAGCAGTACTTC. Translation gives CASSHTTAGYEQYF. V usage is TRBV12-3 or TRBV12-4 and J usage is TRBJ2-7; a possible D gene is TRBD2 (6 bases). The CDR3 spans 14 residues. V was trimmed by 5 bases and J by 4 bases, leaving 15 bases between them.

This clonotype was counted at least ten times. This chain links TRBV28 with TRBJ1-1; maybe TRBD1 (5 bases). The germline V and J ends were trimmed by 5 bases and 4 bases, with 14 bases remaining between them. The CDR3 covers 14 residues. The germline CDR1 and CDR2 sequences are MDHEN and SYDVKM. In DNA form, the CDR3 reads TGTGCCAGCAGTATCCCGGGGGATGGCACTGAAGCTTTCTTT. Its protein is CASSIPGDGTEAFF. Supplemented by reference TRBV28 and TRBJ1-1, the full variable domain reads DVKVTQSSRYLVKRTGEKVFLECVQDMDHENMFWYRQDPGLGLRLIYFSYDVKMKEKGDIPEGYSVSREKKERFSLILESASTNQTSMYLCASSIPGDGTEAFFGQGTRLTVV.

In its sample, this clonotype was seen many times. The J gene is TRBJ1-3, the V gene TRBV7-2; D is possibly TRBD1 (6 bases). Germline V gene data show CDR1 as SGHTA and CDR2 as FQGNSA. V was shortened by 5 bases and J by 4 bases, with 15 bases between the two germline ends. There are 15 residues in the CDR3. DNA of the CDR3: TGTGCCAGCAGCAGACCCCAGGGGAGCGGAAACACCATATATTTT. It specifies CASSRPQGSGNTIYF.

This clonotype came up many times. The rearrangement uses TRBV27 and TRBJ2-7; the D call may be TRBD1 or TRBD2 (5 bases each). Germline values: CDR1 MNHEY, CDR2 SMNVEV (reference sequence). The CDR3 has 17 amino acids. Trimming removed 0 bases from V and 3 bases from J, with 18 bases in between. The CDR3 protein is CASSLSPGPMDVYEQYF. The CDR3 DNA is TGTGCCAGCAGTTTATCCCCGGGACCGATGGACGTCTACGAGCAGTACTTC.

This clonotype was seen repeatedly, ten times or more. This rearrangement joins TRBV6-5 to TRBJ1-1, with D unclear. V was clipped by 4 bases and J by 0 bases, with 6 bases between them. This CDR3 is 13 amino acids long. Germline assignment: CDR1 MNHEY and CDR2 SVGAGI. The CDR3 DNA is TGTGCCAGCAGTTGGCGGGTGAACACTGAAGCTTTCTTT. Translation gives CASSWRVNTEAFF.

This clonotype was seen many times. This chain joins TRBV28 and TRBJ1-2; TRBD1 is a possible D gene (5 bases). This CDR3 is 12 amino acids long. Trimming pared 7 bases from V and 8 bases from J, leaving 14 bases between. The germline CDR1 and CDR2 sequences are MDHEN and SYDVKM. CDR3 loop: CASKAGGRGYTF. DNA for the CDR3: TGTGCCAGCAAGGCGGGGGGTAGAGGCTACACCTTC.

This clonotype has a count of ten or more. V usage is TRBV7-2 and J usage is TRBJ1-2; D not certain. Trimming left V 9 bases short and J 4 bases short, with 18 bases between. The length of the CDR3 is 14 residues. Germline CDR1 is SGHTA and CDR2 is FQGNSA. This CDR3 reads CASSPSRKSYGYTF. The CDR3 DNA sequence: TGTGCCAGTTCGCCCTCCCGGAAGTCCTATGGCTACACCTTC.

This clonotype came up many times. The genes are TRBV28 and TRBJ2-4, with 7 nucleotides matching TRBD1. Germline-derived CDR1 and CDR2 are MDHEN and SYDVKM. V lost 8 bases and J lost 7; bases outside the gene matches: 11. The CDR3 sequence is 14 residues long. The CDR3 spells CASHKGARGNIQYF. The CDR3 region has the DNA TGTGCCAGCCACAAGGGGGCGAGGGGGAACATTCAGTACTTC.

There are many counts of this clonotype. The chain employs TRBV5-1 and TRBJ1-1; 7 bases are a match to TRBD1. Per germline, CDR1 SGHRS and CDR2 YFSETQ. V lost 4 bases, J lost 7 bases, and 10 bases stayed unmatched. CDR3 length equals 14 residues. CDR3 amino acids: CASSMTGWGREAFF. The CDR3 DNA reads as TGCGCCAGCAGCATGACAGGGTGGGGGCGTGAAGCTTTCTTT.

This clonotype was observed at least ten times. The V gene is TRBV20-1, the J gene TRBJ2-5; TRBD2 aligns across 10 bases. V lost 6 bases, J lost 5 bases, and 12 bases stayed unmatched. From germline, CDR1 is DFQATT and CDR2 SNEGSKA (reference sequence). The CDR3 has 15 amino acids. The CDR3 sequence is CSASRLAGVWETQYF. The DNA for the CDR3 is TGCAGTGCCAGCCGGCTAGCGGGAGTTTGGGAGACCCAGTACTTC.

This rearrangement joins TRBV19 to TRBJ1-5; TRBD1 might be the D (6 bases). Trimming shortened V by 7 bases and J by 5 bases, and 15 bases separated the two germline ends. In germline, CDR1 is LNHDA, CDR2 SQIVND (reference sequence). CDR3 length: 14 residues. The CDR3 DNA is TGTGCCAGTAAAACAGGGCCCGGCTATCAGCCCCAGCATTTT. This encodes CASKTGPGYQPQHF. Full variable domain (remainder filled in from reference TRBV19 and TRBJ1-5): DGGITQSPKYLFRKEGQNVTLSCEQNLNHDAMYWYRQDPGQGLRLIYYSQIVNDFQKGDIAEGYSVSREKKESFPLTVTSAQKNPTAFYLCASKTGPGYQPQHFGDGTRLSIL.

The V and J genes are TRBV30 and TRBJ2-2; D is unresolved. There are 12 residues in the CDR3. The ends were cut back, 3 bases at V and 6 bases at J, with 8 bases in the middle. Germline CDR1 is GTSNPN and CDR2 is SVGIG (reference sequence). CDR3 in DNA: TGTGCCTGGAGAGGCTTGCCCGGGGAGCTGTTTTTT. Its translation is CAWRGLPGELFF.

A few counts support this clonotype. This chain uses TRBV20-1 with TRBJ2-5, with 7 bases aligning to TRBD2. Looked up from germline, CDR1 is DFQATT and CDR2 is SNEGSKA (reference sequence). The CDR3 spans 13 residues. Trimming at V came to 0 bases and at J to 5 bases, leaving 3 bases not matched to a gene. CDR3 bases: TGCAGTGCTAGAGATAGCGGGTGGGAGACCCAGTACTTC. The encoded protein is CSARDSGWETQYF.

This clonotype was counted at least ten times. V is TRBV20-1 and J is TRBJ2-5, with a weak D call TRBD1 (5 bases). Germline values: CDR1 DFQATT, CDR2 SNEGSKA (reference sequence). Trimming stripped 0 bases from V and 4 bases from J, with 18 bases between. This CDR3 spans 16 amino acids. CDR3 sequence (DNA): TGCAGTGCTAGAGATGAACAGGACGGCGACAGAGAGACCCAGTACTTC. Translation gives CSARDEQDGDRETQYF.

This clonotype was picked up a small number of times. The V gene is TRBV20-1, the J gene TRBJ1-1; D perhaps matches TRBD1 (6 bases). In germline, CDR1 is DFQATT, CDR2 SNEGSKA (reference sequence). CDR3 length equals 13 residues. CDR3 sequence: CSPSGGPNTEAFF. CDR3 coding DNA: TGCAGCCCCTCGGGGGGCCCGAACACTGAAGCTTTCTTT.

This clonotype was recorded at least ten times. The gene calls are TRBV5-6 and TRBJ2-7; D ambiguous. Trimming cost V 0 bases and J 0 bases, with 10 bases left between them. This CDR3 is built from 15 residues. Germline CDR1 SGHDT, CDR2 YYEEEE. The CDR3 spells CASSLAVGPSYEQYF. CDR3 in DNA: TGTGCCAGCAGCTTGGCCGTAGGGCCCTCCTACGAGCAGTACTTC.

CDR3 region: CAWSVHETQYF. Here the CDR3 DNA reads TGTGCCTGGAGTGTACACGAGACCCAGTACTTC. The chain couples TRBV30 to TRBJ2-5, with no clear D. Germline V gives CDR1 GTSNPN, CDR2 SVGIG (reference sequence). Deletions cut 0 bases from V and 5 bases from J, with 4 bases between. The CDR3 runs 11 residues.

J is TRBJ1-6 and V is TRBV6-2 or TRBV6-3; D is possibly TRBD1 (5 bases). Germline loops: CDR1 MNHEY, CDR2 SVGEGT. The CDR3 loop spans 16 amino acids. Trimming removed 7 bases at V and 0 bases at J, with 13 bases between. This CDR3 is CASTPAGGSYNSPLHF. The CDR3 nucleotides read TGTGCCAGCACCCCGGCGGGGGGCTCCTATAATTCACCCCTCCACTTT.

This chain joins TRBV6-2 or TRBV6-3 and TRBJ2-7; no firm D call. Germline lookup yields CDR1 MNHEY and CDR2 SVGEGT. This CDR3 region has 14 residues. Trimming removed 2 bases at V and 2 bases at J, with 10 bases between. The CDR3 loop reads CASSYSRPAYEQYF. In nucleotides, the CDR3 is TGTGCCAGCAGTTACAGCAGGCCAGCCTACGAGCAGTACTTC.

On this clonotype itself: This may be a read error, as it is one base from a much larger clone. The chain joins TRBV11-3 to TRBJ2-7; weak D call: TRBD1 (6 bases). Per germline, CDR1 SGHNT and CDR2 YENEEA. The CDR3 spans 13 residues. This chain's CDR3 is CASSSYQGNEQCF. The CDR3, as DNA: TGTGCCAGCAGCTCATATCAGGGGAACGAGCAGTGCTTC.

Ten or more counts support this clonotype. The chain joins TRBV7-8 to TRBJ1-2; the D is unclear. Germline CDR1 is SGHVS and CDR2 is FQNEAQ. This CDR3 contains 15 residues. V was pared by 4 bases and J by 4 bases, with 16 bases between. The CDR3 loop is CASSYYKDAPYGYTF. The CDR3 nucleotides read TGTGCCAGCAGCTACTACAAGGACGCGCCCTATGGCTACACCTTC.

This clonotype was seen only a few times. The chain has TRBV29-1 and TRBJ2-5, with a weak D call TRBD2 (6 bases). The CDR3 sequence is 15 residues long. Germline V gives CDR1 SQVTM, CDR2 ANQGSEA. Trimming took off 0 bases at V and 5 bases at J, with 16 bases between the two ends. This CDR3 is CSVEDLTGVGETQYF. The CDR3 bases are TGCAGCGTTGAAGATCTCACGGGAGTTGGGGAGACCCAGTACTTC.

This clonotype has at least ten counts. An end of the junction does not agree with germline; a read error may underlie this. V gene TRBV28 combines with J gene TRBJ2-4; D might be TRBD2 (5 bases). The CDR3 spans 14 residues. Germline CDR1 is MDHEN and CDR2 is SYDVKM. CDR3 DNA: TGTGCCAGCAACAGTAACCTAGCCAAAAACATTAAGTACTTC. Amino acid sequence: CASNSNLAKNIKYF.

This clonotype was counted ten times or more. The rearrangement uses TRBV7-9 and TRBJ2-1; 7 bases align to TRBD2. Looked up from germline, CDR1 is SEHNR and CDR2 is FQNEAQ (reference sequence). V was pared by 5 bases and J by 2 bases, with 9 bases of the junction left unmatched. CDR3 length: 16 amino acids. CDR3 amino acids: CASSPRWLAAYNEQFF. The DNA for the CDR3 is TGTGCCAGCAGCCCCCGATGGCTAGCGGCCTACAATGAGCAGTTCTTC.